The following is a T cell receptor beta chain sequence with its context. What it binds is not known. The sample comes from a study of T cell responses to AZD1222 COVID-19 vaccine. Study-level results: Close to half of all spike-specific TCRs reportedly target regions of the variants that are unmutated.

Sequencing used immunoSEQ multiplex PCR; TCRdb keeps in-frame clones, though not all of them. The data contain around 190,000 clones, 85% to 90% of them singletons. Germline lookup yields CDR1 SGHTA and CDR2 FQGNSA. V was clipped by 2 bases and J by 8 bases; unmatched bases: 6. This CDR3 has 15 amino acids. The starting material was peripheral blood, obtained on day 0 of AZD1222 vaccination. This TCR came from an adult in good health. This chain uses TRBV7-2 with TRBJ2-1; 10 bases agree with TRBD2. CDR3 in DNA: TGTGCCAGCAGCTTATCGCTAGCGGGAGTGGATGAGCAGTTCTTC. Its translation: CASSLSLAGVDEQFF.